What follows are 3 T cell receptor beta chains derived from one specimen sequenced in a study of beta chain features in type 1 diabetes. Expressed TCRB transcripts were sequenced after all isolated RNA was converted to cDNA. TCRdb's copy holds only in-frame clones and misses some; the assay was immunoSEQ multiplex PCR. The repertoire consists of about 260,000 clones, with 68% occurring once and the leading ten covering approximately 0.05%. Sequenced: naive CD4+ T cells from blood. The origin of the receptors is a man younger than 40 in good health.

In nucleotides, the CDR3 is TGCAGTGCTAGAGAAGAGCAGTACTTC. Residues: CSAREEQYF. J is TRBJ2-7 and V is TRBV20-1; D gene unclear. The germline CDR1 and CDR2 sequences are DFQATT and SNEGSKA (reference sequence). V was clipped by 0 bases and J by 7 bases, with 1 base between them. This CDR3 is 9 amino acids long.

This clone was detected once. This sequence joins TRBV13 and TRBJ2-3; tentatively, D is TRBD1 (5 bases). V lost 5 bases, J lost 0 bases, and 21 bases lay in between. CDR1 PRHDT and CDR2 FYEKMQ come from the germline V gene (reference sequence). The CDR3 is made up of 18 amino acids. This CDR3 reads CASSQRGSVPTSTDTQYF. The DNA of the CDR3 is TGTGCCAGCAGCCAAAGGGGAAGCGTCCCTACTAGCACAGATACGCAGTATTTT.

V gene TRBV28 combines with J gene TRBJ2-5, with unresolved D. The CDR3 runs 13 residues. Germline V gene data show CDR1 as MDHEN and CDR2 as SYDVKM. The V end was cut by 2 bases, the J end by 2 bases, with 6 bases between. CDR3: CASSLGLQETQYF. The DNA of the CDR3 is TGTGCCAGCAGTTTAGGGCTTCAAGAGACCCAGTACTTC.